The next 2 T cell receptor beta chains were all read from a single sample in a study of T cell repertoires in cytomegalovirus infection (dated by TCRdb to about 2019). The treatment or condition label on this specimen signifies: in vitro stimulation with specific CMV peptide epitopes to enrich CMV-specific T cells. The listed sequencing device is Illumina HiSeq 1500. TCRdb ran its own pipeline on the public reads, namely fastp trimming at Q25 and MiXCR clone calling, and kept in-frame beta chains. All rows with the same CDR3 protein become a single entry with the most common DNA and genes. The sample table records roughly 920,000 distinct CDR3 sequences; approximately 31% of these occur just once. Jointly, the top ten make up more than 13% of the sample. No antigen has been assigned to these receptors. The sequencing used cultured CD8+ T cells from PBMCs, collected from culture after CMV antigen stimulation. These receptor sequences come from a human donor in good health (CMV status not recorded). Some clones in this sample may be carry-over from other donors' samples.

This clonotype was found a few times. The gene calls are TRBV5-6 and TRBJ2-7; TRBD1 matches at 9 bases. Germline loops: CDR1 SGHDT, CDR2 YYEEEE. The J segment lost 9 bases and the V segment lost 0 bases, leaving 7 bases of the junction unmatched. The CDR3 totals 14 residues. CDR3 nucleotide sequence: TGTGCCAGCAGCTTGGGGACAGGGGATTTCGGGCAGTACGTC. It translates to CASSLGTGDFGQYV.

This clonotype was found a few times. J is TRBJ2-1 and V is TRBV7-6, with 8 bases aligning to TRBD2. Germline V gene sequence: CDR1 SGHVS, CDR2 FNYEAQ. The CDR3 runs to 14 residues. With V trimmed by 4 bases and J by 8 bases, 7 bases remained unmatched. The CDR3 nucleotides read TGTGCCAGCAGCTCGGGGGGGGCCTTGGATGAGCAGTTCTTC. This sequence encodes CASSSGGALDEQFF. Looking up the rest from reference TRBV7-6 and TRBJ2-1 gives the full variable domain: GAGVSQSPRYKVTKRGQDVALRCDPISGHVSLYWYRQALGQGPEFLTYFNYEAQQDKSGLPNDRFSAERPEGSISTLTIQRTEQRDSAMYRCASSSGGALDEQFFGPGTRLTVL.